Listed here are 21 T cell receptor beta chains from one sample, sequenced in a study of CD8 T cells in ankylosing spondylitis. Study-level findings and limits: For ankylosing spondylitis blood, a TCR beta motif of fewer than 10 highly homologous variants appeared characteristic.

TCRdb passed the 5' RACE reads through MiXCR, listing each CDR3 protein once. The table lists 220,000 or so distinct CDR3 sequences, approximately 20% of them singletons. These TCRs' antigens remain unknown. The specimen was blood, either unsorted or a sorted T cell fraction (not recorded which). The source of these receptors is a male donor with ankylosing spondylitis.

The chain carries TRBV9 and TRBJ2-1; 8 nucleotides agree with TRBD1. The CDR3 is 15 amino acids. CDR1 and CDR2 (germline): SGDLS, YYNGEE. After removal of 0 bases from V and 8 bases from J, the junction contained 7 bases not matched to a gene. The CDR3: CASSVGDRGVYEQFF. In DNA form, the CDR3 reads TGTGCCAGCAGCGTAGGTGACAGGGGCGTTTATGAGCAGTTCTTC.

A few counts support this clonotype. V is TRBV7-2 and J is TRBJ2-7, with unresolved D. V lost 2 bases and J 3 bases, leaving 8 bases between the germline ends. This CDR3 comprises 13 residues. CDR1 is SGHTA, CDR2 FQGNSA, per germline. CDR3 amino acids: CASSLFQSYEQYF. DNA of the CDR3: TGTGCCAGCAGCTTATTCCAGAGCTACGAGCAGTACTTC.

V usage is TRBV4-3 and J usage is TRBJ1-6; 10 bases map to TRBD1. The germline gives CDR1 LGHNA, CDR2 YSLEER. V dropped 0 bases and J dropped 7; count of bases not matched to a gene: 3. CDR3 length: 16 amino acids. The CDR3 spells CASSQDVDRGNSPLHF. CDR3 DNA: TGCGCCAGCAGCCAAGATGTGGACAGGGGGAATTCACCCCTCCACTTT.

This clonotype was counted between two and nine times. This chain links TRBV29-1 with TRBJ2-3; the match to TRBD2 covers 8 bases. Germline V gene data show CDR1 as SQVTM and CDR2 as ANQGSEA. The CDR3 loop spans 17 amino acids. The V and J ends lost 0 bases and 0 bases, in that order; junction bases with no gene match: 8. CDR3 in amino acids: CSVEEPGGVRSTDTQYF. CDR3 nucleotides: TGCAGCGTTGAAGAACCGGGAGGGGTACGTAGCACAGATACGCAGTATTTT.

This clonotype has a count of ten or more. The chain carries TRBV5-1 and TRBJ1-1, with D unclear. CDR1 and CDR2 (germline): SGHRS, YFSETQ. This CDR3 is 10 amino acids long. V was trimmed by 3 bases and J by 11 bases, leaving 8 bases between them. The CDR3 reads CASSSLAAFF. The CDR3 region has the DNA TGCGCCAGCAGCTCTTTGGCGGCTTTCTTT.

The chain links TRBV4-1 to TRBJ2-7; D is unresolved. There are 14 residues in the CDR3. In germline, CDR1 is MGHRA, CDR2 YSYEKL. Trimming removed 4 bases at V and 3 bases at J, with 13 bases between. CDR3 in amino acids: CASSLAVSGYEQYF. Here the CDR3 DNA reads TGCGCCAGCAGCCTGGCAGTCTCTGGCTACGAGCAGTACTTC.

The CDR3 loop is CSVGGPLETGAYTEAFF. As DNA, the CDR3 is TGCAGCGTTGGGGGCCCACTTGAGACAGGGGCCTACACTGAAGCTTTCTTT. The V call is TRBV29-1, the J call TRBJ1-1, with 8 nucleotides matching TRBD1. This CDR3 is 17 amino acids long. Germline assignment: CDR1 SQVTM and CDR2 ANQGSEA. J was trimmed by 3 bases and V by 4 bases; bases with no gene match: 16.

The V gene is TRBV18, the J gene TRBJ2-1; TRBD1 matches at 7 bases. CDR3 length: 13 residues. V lost 6 bases, J lost 7 bases, and 6 bases stayed unmatched. Per germline, CDR1 KGHSH and CDR2 LQKENI. In DNA form, the CDR3 reads TGTGCCAGCTCCCCGGGACAGTTAAATGAGCAGTTCTTC. It codes for CASSPGQLNEQFF.

This clonotype was recorded many times. The chain couples TRBV12-3 or TRBV12-4 to TRBJ2-1; 8 nucleotides match TRBD1. V was clipped by 1 base and J by 4 bases; unmatched bases: 0. This CDR3 contains 14 residues. This CDR3 reads CASSLGDRYNEQFF. For the CDR3, the DNA is TGTGCCAGCAGTTTAGGGGACAGGTACAATGAGCAGTTCTTC.

The chain uses TRBV4-1 and TRBJ1-5; unclear D gene. The CDR3 loop spans 18 amino acids. The V gene lost 3 bases and the J gene lost 7 bases, with 25 bases spanning the gap. Germline lookup yields CDR1 MGHRA and CDR2 YSYEKL. CDR3 bases: TGCGCCAGCAGCCACCTCCCCTTTCGCGGGGTAAGAGGCCAGCCCCAGCATTTT. Protein sequence: CASSHLPFRGVRGQPQHF.

This clonotype was found a few times. The rearrangement joins TRBV12-3 or TRBV12-4 to TRBJ1-4; D may be TRBD1 (5 bases). The CDR3 is made up of 14 amino acids. Trimming cost V 7 bases and J 3 bases, with 12 bases left between them. CDR3 loop: CASTAGQSNEKLFF. CDR3 bases: TGTGCCAGCACCGCAGGGCAGTCTAATGAAAAACTGTTTTTT.

This chain joins TRBV4-1 and TRBJ1-5; no firm D call. This CDR3 spans 13 amino acids. Trimming took 4 bases from V and 6 from J, leaving 10 bases between them. Germline V CDR1 and CDR2: MGHRA, YSYEKL. The CDR3 spells CASSPRTAQPQHF. DNA of the CDR3: TGCGCCAGCAGCCCGCGGACGGCTCAGCCCCAGCATTTT.

This clonotype was detected many times. This chain uses TRBV4-3 with TRBJ2-1; unclear D gene. Germline V gene data show CDR1 as LGHNA and CDR2 as YSLEER. Trimming left V 0 bases short and J 1 base short, with 13 bases between. The CDR3 has 17 amino acids. The CDR3, as DNA: TGCGCCAGCAGCCAAGATCGCGTGAGGCTATCCTACAATGAGCAGTTCTTC. This codes for CASSQDRVRLSYNEQFF.

This clonotype appeared many times. The chain uses TRBV12-3 or TRBV12-4 and TRBJ2-1; 14 nucleotides agree with TRBD2. Trimming cost V 6 bases and J 9 bases; bases outside gene matches: 4. This CDR3 is 14 amino acids long. The DNA for the CDR3 is TGTGCCAGCAGGGGACTAGCGGGAGAGGTTGAGCAGTTCTTC. Translation: CASRGLAGEVEQFF.

V gene TRBV4-3 combines with J gene TRBJ2-5; 7 nucleotides line up with TRBD2. CDR3 length: 15 amino acids. CDR1 is LGHNA and CDR2 is YSLEER in the germline V gene. The trim removed 0 bases at V and 5 bases at J, leaving 6 bases unmatched. The CDR3 DNA reads as TGCGCCAGCAGCCAAGATGTCAGGGAGGGGGAGACCCAGTACTTC. Amino acids: CASSQDVREGETQYF.

The chain couples TRBV20-1 to TRBJ2-1; no clear D gene. Germline V gene lookup returns CDR1 DFQATT and CDR2 SNEGSKA (reference sequence). Deletions cut 2 bases from V and 3 bases from J, with 8 bases between. The CDR3 is 13 residues long. CDR3 coding DNA: TGCAGTGCTAGACCAGAAAGCTACAATGAGCAGTTCTTC. As protein: CSARPESYNEQFF.

This clonotype occurred a few times. CDR3 region: CASSQEAGIPTQYF. The CDR3 region has the DNA TGCGCCAGCAGCCAAGAGGCCGGGATCCCGACGCAGTATTTT. The chain combines TRBV4-1 with TRBJ2-3, with D tentatively TRBD2 (5 bases). This CDR3 is built from 14 residues. In germline, CDR1 is MGHRA, CDR2 YSYEKL. The germline V and J ends were trimmed by 0 bases and 9 bases, with 13 bases remaining between them.

This chain links TRBV20-1 with TRBJ1-5, with 7 bases lining up with TRBD1. V was pared by 3 bases and J by 0 bases, with 14 bases of the junction left unmatched. The CDR3 is made up of 18 amino acids. Germline V gene data show CDR1 as DFQATT and CDR2 as SNEGSKA (reference sequence). The CDR3 DNA is TGCAGTGCTAGCCCGGACAGGCAGGTCCTTTATAGCAATCAGCCCCAGCATTTT. It is translated as CSASPDRQVLYSNQPQHF.

This clonotype was counted only a few times. The rearrangement uses TRBV7-2 and TRBJ2-2; D unclear. V was trimmed by 3 bases and J by 3 bases, leaving 2 bases between them. Germline V gene lookup returns CDR1 SGHTA and CDR2 FQGNSA. The CDR3 has 12 residues. CDR3: CASSFYTGELFF. DNA of the CDR3: TGTGCCAGCAGCTTTTACACCGGGGAGCTGTTTTTT.

This chain joins TRBV7-3 and TRBJ2-1; D remains unclear. Looked up from germline, CDR1 is SGHTA and CDR2 is FQGTGA. The V and J ends lost 2 bases and 0 bases respectively, with 11 bases between them. The CDR3 runs 16 residues. CDR3 DNA sequence: TGTGCCAGCAGCTTAGGCGTGTACAGCTCCTACAATGAGCAGTTCTTC. This codes for CASSLGVYSSYNEQFF.

CDR3 in amino acids: CASSDGAGGPNEQFF. The CDR3 DNA reads as TGTGCCAGCAGTGACGGAGCGGGGGGGCCCAATGAGCAGTTCTTC. J is TRBJ2-1 and V is TRBV6-4; 10 positions match TRBD2. With 2 bases clipped from V and 6 bases from J, the junction kept 4 bases outside the gene matches. The CDR3 sequence is 15 residues long. CDR1 is MRHNA and CDR2 is SNTAGT in the germline V gene.